This TCR beta chain stems from a study of shared clonotypes between healthy human individuals. In this sample, this clone turned up once. Its target is unknown. Study results and limitations: Owing to a small donor count, the genetic and exposure-history diversity represented was limited.

The germline gives CDR1 MDHEN, CDR2 SYDVKM. V lost 3 bases, J lost 0 bases, and 6 bases lay in between. The CDR3 is made up of 14 amino acids. The data were produced by immunoSEQ multiplex PCR, yet TCRdb's version contains in-frame clones alone and is incomplete. The sample lists just over 2,000,000 clones, over 85% seen once, with 0.13% in the top ten. The chain joins TRBV28 to TRBJ1-5, with unresolved D. The sample taken for sequencing was naive CD4+ T cells sorted from blood. Stated subset: CD45RA+ positively selected. The clonotype was recovered from a man between 18 and 35 years old in good health. CDR3 nucleotides: TGTGCCAGCAGTTTCTTTTATAGCAATCAGCCCCAGCATTTT. This gives the protein CASSFFYSNQPQHF.